This TCR beta chain emerged from a study of beta chain features in type 1 diabetes. Findings and limits, study-wide: TCRB CDR3s from Type 1 diabetes patients were moderately but significantly shorter in all four CD4+ subsets. The question left open here concerned HLA type influencing TCRB rearrangement. Type 1 diabetes patients had fewer VDJ junction insertions and more deletions.

Expressed TCRB transcripts were sequenced because the isolated RNA had all been reverse transcribed beforehand. Generated by immunoSEQ multiplex PCR, the TCRdb table keeps only in-frame clones and is missing some. This table has 95,000 to 150,000 clones, over 15% appearing once. Each sorted population was over 95% pure. Trimming removed 6 bases from V and 0 bases from J, with 12 bases in between. The CDR3 runs 14 residues. Germline lookup yields CDR1 SNHLY and CDR2 FYNNEI. Regarding this clone: The antigen remains undetermined.

This chain joins TRBV2 and TRBJ2-7; perhaps TRBD1 as D (6 bases). Source material: central memory CD4+ T cells from blood. The TCR comes from a man aged 25 to 40 with type 1 diabetes. The CDR3 loop is CASRAQGSSYEQYF. CDR3 nucleotides: TGTGCCAGCAGGGCGCAGGGGAGCTCCTACGAGCAGTACTTC.